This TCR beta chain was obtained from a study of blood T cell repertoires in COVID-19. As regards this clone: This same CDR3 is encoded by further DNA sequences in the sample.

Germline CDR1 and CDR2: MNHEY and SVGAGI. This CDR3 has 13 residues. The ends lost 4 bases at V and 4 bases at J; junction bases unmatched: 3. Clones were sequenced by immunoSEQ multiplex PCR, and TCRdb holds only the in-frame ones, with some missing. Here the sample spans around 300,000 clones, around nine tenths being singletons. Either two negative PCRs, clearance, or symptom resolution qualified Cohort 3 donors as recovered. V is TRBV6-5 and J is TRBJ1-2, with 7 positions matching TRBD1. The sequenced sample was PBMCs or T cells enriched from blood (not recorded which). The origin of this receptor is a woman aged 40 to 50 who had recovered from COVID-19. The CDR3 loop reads CASSLTGIYGYTF. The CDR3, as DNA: TGTGCCAGCAGTTTGACAGGGATCTATGGCTACACCTTC.